Sequencing of this T cell receptor (beta chain) was carried out in a study of blood T cell repertoires in COVID-19. The data were produced by immunoSEQ multiplex PCR, yet TCRdb's version contains in-frame clones alone and is incomplete. The sample has 500,000 or so clones, approximately 86% seen once; the top ten hold roughly 0.7%. CDR1 SGHRS and CDR2 YFSETQ come from the germline V gene. The CDR3 extends over 17 amino acids. The V and J ends lost 1 base and 5 bases, in that order; junction bases with no gene match: 12. This TCR was sampled from a woman under 30 who had recovered from COVID-19. The chain carries TRBV5-1 and TRBJ2-1, with 7 nucleotides matching TRBD2. The sequenced sample was PBMCs or T cells enriched from blood (not recorded which). Here the CDR3 reads CASSLLIGGSRNNEQFF. The CDR3, as DNA: TGCGCCAGCAGCTTGTTAATCGGGGGGTCCCGCAACAATGAGCAGTTCTTC.